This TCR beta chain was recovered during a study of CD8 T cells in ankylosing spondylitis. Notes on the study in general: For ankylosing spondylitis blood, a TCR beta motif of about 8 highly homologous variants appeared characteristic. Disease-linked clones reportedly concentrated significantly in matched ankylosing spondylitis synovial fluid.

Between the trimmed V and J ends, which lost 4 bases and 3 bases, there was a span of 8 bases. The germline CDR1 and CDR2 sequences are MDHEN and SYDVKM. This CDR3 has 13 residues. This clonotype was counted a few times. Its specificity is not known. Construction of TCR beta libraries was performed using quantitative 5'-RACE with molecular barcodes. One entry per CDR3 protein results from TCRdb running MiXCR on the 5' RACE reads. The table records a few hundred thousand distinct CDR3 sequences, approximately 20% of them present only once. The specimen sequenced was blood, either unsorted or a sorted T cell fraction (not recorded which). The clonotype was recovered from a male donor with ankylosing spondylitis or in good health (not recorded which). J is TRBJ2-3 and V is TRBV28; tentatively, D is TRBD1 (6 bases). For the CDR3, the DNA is TGTGCCAGCAGTTACAGGGCGACAGATACGCAGTATTTT. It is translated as CASSYRATDTQYF.